These 2 T cell receptor beta chains share one sample of origin, sequenced in a study of T cell responses to AZD1222 COVID-19 vaccine (TCRdb year 2021). The library was generated by the immunoSEQ multiplex PCR assay. TCRdb provides this immuneACCESS table in a form limited to in-frame rearrangements. Some clones are lacking; in checked studies, under half of them reflect an unresolved V gene, and why the rest are absent is not known. This sample lists 95,000 to 100,000 clones; about 90% were detected once. About 10% of the sample belongs to the ten largest clones. The label giving this sample's time point can be read as: about 28 days (+/-7) after the second vaccine dose. The specimen comprised peripheral blood, sampled 28 days after the second AZD1222 dose. The receptors here all came from an adult who received the AZD1222 COVID-19 vaccine.

The chain has TRBV7-2 and TRBJ2-5; the D is unclear. This CDR3 spans 12 amino acids. CDR1 SGHTA and CDR2 FQGNSA come from the germline V gene. Deletions cut 1 base from V and 3 bases from J, with 3 bases between. The CDR3 spells CASSLEEETQYF. CDR3 coding DNA: TGTGCCAGCAGCTTAGAGGAAGAGACCCAGTACTTC.

V usage is TRBV30 and J usage is TRBJ1-2, with TRBD1 as a possible D gene (5 bases). CDR1 is GTSNPN, CDR2 SVGIG, per germline (reference sequence). V lost 0 bases and J lost 5, with 13 bases in between. This CDR3 contains 14 residues. CDR3 region: CAWSVLRTKYGYTF. In nucleotides, the CDR3 is TGTGCCTGGAGTGTACTCCGGACAAAATATGGCTACACCTTC.